These T cell receptor beta chains were read from a single sample in a study of cytomegalovirus exposure and HLA in healthy donors. Assay: immunoSEQ multiplex PCR; the TCRdb copy retains only in-frame clones and omits some. Of approximately 140,000 clones listed, around 85% are singletons. Specimen: PBMCs. Receptors were obtained from a woman aged 50 to 60 in good health and CMV-seropositive. Each CDR3 is given with its conserved first and last residue. D genes are given only for firm matches. Rows may omit the clone size; those that give it use once, few, many or a size class.

v_call	j_call	clone_size	d_call	cdr3_aa	cdr3_nt
TRBV9	TRBJ1-5	few	.	CASSVDANQPQHF	TGTGCCAGCAGCGTAGACGCGAATCAGCCCCAGCATTTT
TRBV4-1	TRBJ1-6	many	.	CASSQGWAGTFPLHF	TGCGCCAGCAGCCAAGGTTGGGCAGGCACCTTCCCCCTCCACTTT
TRBV29-1	TRBJ1-3	.	.	CSVVKGVGVSGNTIYF	TGCAGCGTTGTGAAAGGGGTCGGTGTCTCTGGAAACACCATATATTTT
TRBV7-2	TRBJ2-3	.	TRBD2	CASSLNRAGTSTDTQYF	TGTGCCAGCAGCTTAAACCGAGCGGGGACTAGCACAGATACGCAGTATTTT
TRBV7-8	TRBJ1-4	once	.	CASSPPVSTGLNEKLFF	TGTGCCAGCAGCCCACCCGTATCGACAGGACTTAATGAAAAACTGTTTTTT
TRBV6-5	TRBJ2-4	.	TRBD1	CASVGTGTKRNIQYF	TGTGCCAGCGTGGGGACAGGGACCAAAAGAAACATTCAGTACTTC
TRBV29-1	TRBJ2-2	.	.	CSARADTGELFF	TGCAGCGCGAGGGCCGACACCGGGGAGCTGTTTTTT
TRBV27	TRBJ1-6	.	.	CASMSGFSNSPLHF	TGTGCCAGCATGAGCGGGTTTAGTAATTCACCCCTCCACTTT
TRBV28	TRBJ1-1	.	.	CASMQGLFAFF	TGTGCCAGCATGCAGGGACTCTTTGCTTTCTTT
TRBV6-1	TRBJ1-3	.	.	CASSLGGGSGNTIYF	TGTGCCAGCAGTCTAGGGGGGGGCTCTGGAAACACCATATATTTT
TRBV11-2	TRBJ2-3	.	.	CASSMTRGTDTQYF	TGTGCCAGCAGCATGACTAGGGGCACAGATACGCAGTATTTT
TRBV6-1	TRBJ1-6	.	.	CASRMGGSYNSPLHF	TGTGCCAGCAGGATGGGAGGTTCTTATAATTCACCCCTCCACTTT
TRBV29-1	TRBJ2-1	.	.	CSGEGPRVNEQFF	TGCAGCGGTGAAGGGCCCCGGGTCAATGAGCAGTTCTTC
TRBV7-9	TRBJ2-2	few	.	CASSLTGNTGELFF	TGTGCCAGCAGCTTAACAGGGAACACCGGGGAGCTGTTTTTT
TRBV30	TRBJ2-1	.	.	CAWSSIPLGGQTGADSEQFF	TGTGCCTGGAGCAGTATCCCGCTCGGTGGGCAGACAGGAGCAGATAGTGAGCAGTTCTTC
TRBV5-1	TRBJ2-3	few	.	CASSLFSDTQYF	TGCGCCAGCAGCTTGTTCTCAGATACGCAGTATTTT
TRBV7-2	TRBJ2-1	.	.	CASSSNPGDYEQFF	TGTGCCAGCAGCTCCAATCCAGGGGATTATGAGCAGTTCTTC
TRBV11-2	TRBJ1-1	.	.	CASSLQTGTEAFF	TGTGCCAGCAGCTTACAGACGGGCACTGAAGCTTTCTTT
TRBV7-9	TRBJ1-5	few	TRBD1	CASSVMTGSNQPQHF	TGTGCCAGCAGCGTTATGACAGGGAGCAATCAGCCCCAGCATTTT
TRBV28	TRBJ1-4	once	.	CASSLEGAGANEKLFF	TGTGCCAGCAGTTTGGAAGGGGCGGGAGCTAATGAAAAACTGTTTTTT
TRBV7-2	TRBJ2-7	few	TRBD2	CASSLAGLASDEQYF	TGTGCCAGCAGCTTAGCGGGACTAGCTAGCGACGAGCAGTACTTC
TRBV4-3	TRBJ1-4	.	.	CASSQAHGRKLFF	TGCGCCAGCAGCCAAGCTCACGGTAGAAAACTGTTTTTT
TRBV4-1	TRBJ1-2	.	TRBD1	CASSPGQGISGEYGYTF	TGCGCCAGCAGCCCGGGACAGGGGATATCCGGGGAGTATGGCTACACCTTC
TRBV2	TRBJ2-1	.	.	CASSVRGSYNEQFF	TGTGCCAGCAGTGTTCGGGGATCCTACAATGAGCAGTTCTTC
TRBV19	TRBJ1-3	.	.	CASSTGSGNTIYF	TGTGCCAGTAGCACAGGTTCTGGAAACACCATATATTTT
TRBV18	TRBJ1-2	.	.	CASSPSAENYGYTF	TGTGCCAGCTCACCATCCGCGGAGAACTATGGCTACACCTTC
TRBV19	TRBJ1-2	.	.	CASSPSGVHGYTF	TGTGCCAGTAGTCCTTCGGGGGTGCATGGCTACACCTTC
TRBV7-3	TRBJ2-1	.	TRBD1	CASSLTDRAAQFF	TGTGCCAGCAGCTTAACGGACAGGGCGGCGCAGTTCTTC
TRBV18	TRBJ1-6	.	TRBD1	CASSPFWDSNSPLHF	TGTGCCAGCTCACCTTTCTGGGACAGTAATTCACCCCTCCACTTT
TRBV10-2	TRBJ2-5	once	.	CASSGRPSGTQYF	TGCGCCAGCAGTGGGAGGCCATCTGGGACCCAGTACTTC
TRBV29-1	TRBJ2-3	.	.	CSVEAYRDPDTQYF	TGCAGCGTTGAAGCCTACAGGGATCCAGATACGCAGTATTTT
TRBV2	TRBJ2-5	few	TRBD2	CASSTNERGSQETQYF	TGTGCCAGCAGTACCAACGAGCGGGGGTCGCAAGAGACCCAGTACTTC
TRBV12-5	TRBJ1-1	.	TRBD1	CASGFGQGGVITEAFF	TGTGCTAGTGGTTTCGGTCAGGGGGGAGTAATCACTGAAGCTTTCTTT
TRBV6-6	TRBJ2-1	.	.	CASSYEGGSYNEQFF	TGTGCCAGCAGTTACGAGGGGGGGTCCTACAATGAGCAGTTCTTC
TRBV7-9	TRBJ1-2	.	TRBD1	CASSLNGQGSFTF	TGTGCCAGCAGCTTAAACGGACAGGGTAGTTTCACCTTC
TRBV7-2	TRBJ1-1	.	.	CASSFGGTQAFF	TGTGCCAGCAGCTTCGGGGGGACTCAAGCTTTCTTT
TRBV11-3	TRBJ2-5	few	.	CASSQDGPQETQYF	TGTGCCAGCAGCCAAGATGGGCCGCAAGAGACCCAGTACTTC
TRBV2	TRBJ2-7	.	TRBD2	CASSDQGGGYEQYF	TGTGCCAGCAGTGATCAGGGCGGGGGATACGAGCAGTACTTC
TRBV5-1	TRBJ2-5	.	TRBD2	CASSLVSGGNQETQYF	TGCGCCAGCAGCTTGGTGTCGGGGGGTAACCAAGAGACCCAGTACTTC
TRBV27	TRBJ1-4	.	.	CASKISPAAGFGNEKLFF	TGTGCCAGCAAGATAAGTCCAGCCGCGGGTTTTGGGAATGAAAAACTGTTTTTT
TRBV28	TRBJ1-2	.	.	CASSLDWGRGNYGYTF	TGTGCCAGCAGTTTAGACTGGGGAAGGGGTAACTATGGCTACACCTTC
TRBV2	TRBJ2-7	.	.	CASRAATGAYEQYF	TGTGCCAGCAGGGCCGCCACAGGAGCCTACGAGCAGTACTTC
TRBV7-6	TRBJ1-4	.	.	CASSPRGGVEKLFF	TGTGCCAGCAGCCCCCGCGGGGGCGTTGAAAAACTGTTTTTT
TRBV5-1	TRBJ2-3	.	.	CASSLGGQANTQYF	TGCGCCAGCAGCTTGGGGGGGCAGGCCAATACGCAGTATTTT
TRBV5-8	TRBJ2-6	few	.	CASSLWSSGANVLTF	TGTGCCAGCAGCTTGTGGAGCTCTGGGGCCAACGTCCTGACTTTC